This TCR beta chain was retrieved from a study of T cells after posttransplantation cyclophosphamide. Sequenced by immunoSEQ multiplex PCR; TCRdb stores in-frame clones only, minus some. This table has some 1,900 clones, around 94% appearing once. Germline lookup yields CDR1 MDHEN and CDR2 SYDVKM. Trimming removed 6 bases at V and 2 bases at J, with 11 bases between. The CDR3 contains 13 residues. Study-wide results and limits: Donor-recipient repertoire similarity was low at 1-2 months, rising over year one. After PTCy, TRB diversity resembled that of CNI/methotrexate controls.

Comment on this clone: Its antigen is not known.

This sequence joins TRBV28 and TRBJ2-7; D is unclear. The sample taken for sequencing was CD4+ T cells sorted from bone marrow. This TCR came from a woman aged 45-60 years in good health and a related stem cell transplant donor. CDR3 sequence reads: CASRVPLTYEQYF. Written as DNA, the CDR3 is TGTGCCAGCAGGGTCCCACTGACCTACGAGCAGTACTTC.